Presented here are 30 T cell receptor beta chains from one specimen sequenced in a study of technical replicates of blood from several donors. The assay was immunoSEQ multiplex PCR, and TCRdb's table has in-frame clones only and misses some. The sample consists of approximately 59,000 clones, 90% to 95% of them appearing once. Sequenced: PBMCs. The receptors originated from a human donor in good health. Some clones in this sample may be carry-over from other donors' samples.

This clone showed up just once. The V and J genes are TRBV18 and TRBJ2-1; a possible D gene is TRBD2 (7 bases). Trimming cost V 4 bases and J 7 bases, with 11 bases left between them. The germline V gene encodes CDR1 KGHSH and CDR2 LQKENI. CDR3 size: 13 residues. The CDR3 region is CASSRGRENEQFF. Here the CDR3 DNA reads TGTGCCAGCTCACGGGGGCGGGAGAATGAGCAGTTCTTC. The full variable domain, with the rest looked up from reference TRBV18 and TRBJ2-1, is NAGVMQNPRHLVRRRGQEARLRCSPMKGHSHVYWYRQLPEEGLKFMVYLQKENIIDESGMPKERFSAEFPKEGPSILRIQQVVRGDSAAYFCASSRGRENEQFFGPGTRLTVL.

The V and J genes are TRBV4-3 and TRBJ1-6; tentative D call: TRBD1 (5 bases). The CDR3 consists of 15 residues. V gave up 2 bases and J gave up 10 bases, with 15 bases separating them. CDR1 and CDR2 (germline): LGHNA, YSLEER. The CDR3 nucleotides are TGCGCCAGCAGCCAACAGGGAATGAACGGGTCACCCCTCCACTTT. It translates to CASSQQGMNGSPLHF.

This clone occurred once. This chain connects TRBV7-2 to TRBJ1-6; 8 nucleotides match TRBD1. The germline V gene encodes CDR1 SGHTA and CDR2 FQGNSA. The CDR3 extends over 14 amino acids. V trimming: 5 bases; J trimming: 9 bases; junction bases outside the gene matches: 6. CDR3 coding DNA: TGTGCCAGCAGCCTGACAGGGGTGGGTTCACCCCTCCACTTT. As protein: CASSLTGVGSPLHF.

The chain combines TRBV19 with TRBJ1-6; D is unclear. From germline, CDR1 is LNHDA and CDR2 SQIVND (reference sequence). V lost 6 bases and J lost 7, with 16 bases in between. The CDR3 length is 15 residues. Here the CDR3 reads CASRRAGIENSPLHF. CDR3 sequence (DNA): TGTGCCAGTAGACGGGCGGGTATAGAGAATTCACCCCTCCACTTT.

The chain joins TRBV19 to TRBJ2-7, with 7 nucleotides matching TRBD2. With V trimmed by 2 bases and J by 6 bases, 4 bases remained unmatched. Germline lookup yields CDR1 LNHDA and CDR2 SQIVND (reference sequence). The CDR3 loop spans 13 amino acids. The CDR3 DNA is TGTGCCAGTAGTATATCCCTAGCGGCCGAGCAGTACTTC. This gives the protein CASSISLAAEQYF.

This chain connects TRBV7-8 to TRBJ1-2, with 9 bases that match TRBD1. CDR3 length: 15 residues. Unmatched junction bases numbered 4, after V lost 1 base and J lost 4 bases. From germline, CDR1 is SGHVS and CDR2 FQNEAQ. CDR3 nucleotides: TGTGCCAGCAGCTTAGATACAGGGGGCCCCTATGGCTACACCTTC. Its translation: CASSLDTGGPYGYTF.

The J gene is TRBJ1-4, the V gene TRBV5-1; 10 bases align to TRBD1. The germline CDR1 and CDR2 sequences are SGHRS and YFSETQ. V gave up 4 bases and J gave up 6 bases; unmatched junction bases: 6. The CDR3 spans 15 residues. The CDR3 bases are TGCGCCAGCAGCCTCCGGGGACAGGGGTATGAAAAACTGTTTTTT. It specifies CASSLRGQGYEKLFF.

This sequence joins TRBV29-1 and TRBJ2-7, with D perhaps TRBD1 (5 bases). CDR3 length: 16 residues. V lost 4 bases, J lost 3 bases, and 22 bases lay in between. Germline V gene lookup returns CDR1 SQVTM and CDR2 ANQGSEA. The CDR3 nucleotides read TGCAGCGTTGCGGGTGTTCGTCAAGGGGCAAACTACGAGCAGTACTTC. Protein: CSVAGVRQGANYEQYF.

CDR3 in amino acids: CASSLSGAETQYF. In DNA form, the CDR3 reads TGTGCCAGCAGCTTGAGCGGGGCAGAGACCCAGTACTTC. This chain connects TRBV7-6 to TRBJ2-5, with 7 bases aligning to TRBD2. With 3 bases clipped from V and 4 bases from J, the junction kept 2 bases outside the gene matches. CDR1 and CDR2 (germline): SGHVS, FNYEAQ. This CDR3 is built from 13 residues.

The CDR3 nucleotides read TGTGCCAGCAGGACCACGCAGGGCGCCGGGGAGCTGTTTTTT. The encoded protein is CASRTTQGAGELFF. V is TRBV2 and J is TRBJ2-2; tentatively, D is TRBD1 (5 bases). The CDR3 length is 14 residues. V was clipped by 6 bases and J by 6 bases, with 14 bases between them. Germline-derived CDR1 and CDR2 are SNHLY and FYNNEI.

CDR3 DNA: TGTGCCAGCAGTAATAATCTTAGACAGGGCAGTGGCTACACCTTC. It yields the protein CASSNNLRQGSGYTF. The gene calls are TRBV2 and TRBJ1-2; 7 bases are shared with TRBD1. The germline gives CDR1 SNHLY, CDR2 FYNNEI. The CDR3 contains 15 residues. J lost 7 bases, V lost 5 bases, and 13 bases had no gene match.

The rearrangement joins TRBV5-5 to TRBJ1-5, with TRBD1 matching over 9 bases. In germline, CDR1 is SGHKS, CDR2 YYEKEE (reference sequence). The J segment lost 6 bases and the V segment lost 2 bases, leaving 21 bases of the junction unmatched. This CDR3 comprises 20 residues. The CDR3 loop is CASSLRPGQGGEFGSQPQHF. The CDR3 DNA sequence: TGTGCCAGCAGCTTAAGACCGGGACAGGGTGGAGAGTTCGGTAGTCAGCCCCAGCATTTT.

CDR3 bases: TGTGCCAGCAGCTTAGGGTTTGGGACAGCGTACCAAGAGACCCAGTACTTC. As protein: CASSLGFGTAYQETQYF. V gene TRBV11-3 combines with J gene TRBJ2-5; 7 nucleotides match TRBD1. Germline loops: CDR1 SGHNT, CDR2 YENEEA. The V gene end was trimmed by 1 base and the J gene end by 0 bases; junction bases not matched to a gene: 8. CDR3 length equals 17 residues.

V usage is TRBV5-1 and J usage is TRBJ2-2; no clear D gene. Germline V lookup: CDR1 SGHRS, CDR2 YFSETQ. V dropped 6 bases and J dropped 6 bases, with 12 bases sitting between them. This CDR3 is built from 13 residues. The chain's CDR3 is CASITRLAGELFF. The CDR3 region has the DNA TGCGCCAGCATTACCAGATTGGCCGGGGAGCTGTTTTTT.

The gene calls are TRBV30 and TRBJ2-1; D uncertain. CDR1 is GTSNPN and CDR2 is SVGIG in the germline V gene (reference sequence). V was trimmed by 2 bases and J by 8 bases, leaving 19 bases between them. CDR3 size: 15 residues. This chain's CDR3 is CAWSLWSPPTDEQFF. For the CDR3, the DNA is TGTGCCTGGAGTTTATGGAGCCCGCCCACCGATGAGCAGTTCTTC.

The chain uses TRBV6-5 and TRBJ1-2, with 9 nucleotides matching TRBD1. Germline CDR1 and CDR2: MNHEY and SVGAGI. This CDR3 spans 14 amino acids. With 5 bases clipped from V and 9 bases from J, the junction kept 10 bases outside the gene matches. The CDR3 DNA reads TGTGCCAGCAGTGTATCGGGACAGGGAGGACGCTACACCTTC. This gives the protein CASSVSGQGGRYTF.

J is TRBJ2-7 and V is TRBV27; tentative D call: TRBD2 (5 bases). This CDR3 spans 15 amino acids. From germline, CDR1 is MNHEY and CDR2 SMNVEV (reference sequence). Trimming stripped 0 bases from V and 2 bases from J, with 11 bases between. Here the CDR3 reads CASSLSAGWAYEQYF. CDR3 bases: TGTGCCAGCAGTTTATCGGCGGGTTGGGCCTACGAGCAGTACTTC.

V usage is TRBV5-1 and J usage is TRBJ2-7; TRBD2 agrees at 8 bases. Germline V gives CDR1 SGHRS, CDR2 YFSETQ. J gave up 2 bases and V 2 bases, and 3 bases lay outside the gene matches. This CDR3 is built from 14 residues. The CDR3 reads CASSFLAGTYEQYF. The DNA for the CDR3 is TGCGCCAGCAGCTTTTTAGCGGGAACCTACGAGCAGTACTTC. The variable domain in full, completed from reference TRBV5-1 and TRBJ2-7, reads KAGVTQTPRYLIKTRGQQVTLSCSPISGHRSVSWYQQTPGQGLQFLFEYFSETQRNKGNFPGRFSGRQFSNSRSEMNVSTLELGDSALYLCASSFLAGTYEQYFGPGTRLTVT.

The table lists this clone with a few counts. This chain connects TRBV7-6 to TRBJ1-6, with a possible D match to TRBD1 (6 bases). The CDR3 loop spans 13 amino acids. Germline V CDR1 and CDR2: SGHVS, FNYEAQ. V lost 9 bases, J lost 7 bases, and 13 bases lay in between. The CDR3 loop is CASATGLNSPLHF. In DNA, the CDR3 is TGTGCCAGTGCGACAGGACTCAATTCACCCCTCCACTTT.

The J gene is TRBJ2-5, the V gene TRBV29-1; maybe TRBD2 (5 bases). The length of the CDR3 is 13 residues. Germline CDR1 reads SQVTM; CDR2 reads ANQGSEA. With 3 bases removed from V and 2 bases from J, the gap between germline ends came to 10 bases. The DNA of the CDR3 is TGCAGCGTTGATTCGCGGGTACAAGAGACCCAGTACTTC. Translation gives CSVDSRVQETQYF.

J is TRBJ2-1 and V is TRBV9, with TRBD2 matching over 11 bases. The ends lost 0 bases at V and 9 bases at J; junction bases unmatched: 5. The CDR3 extends over 15 amino acids. CDR1 and CDR2 from the germline V gene are SGDLS and YYNGEE. The CDR3 loop reads CASSVEVSGRVEQFF. CDR3 in DNA: TGTGCCAGCAGCGTAGAGGTTAGCGGGAGGGTTGAGCAGTTCTTC.

J is TRBJ2-7 and V is TRBV7-2; 8 nucleotides align to TRBD2. V shed 6 bases, J shed 5 bases, and the junction held 6 bases outside the gene matches. The CDR3 contains 13 residues. CDR1 is SGHTA, CDR2 FQGNSA, per germline. As DNA, the CDR3 is TGTGCCAGCAGGCAAGCGGGAGTCCACGAGCAGTACTTC. Amino acids: CASRQAGVHEQYF.

CDR3 in amino acids: CASSKGGDREVETFYTF. CDR3 nucleotide sequence: TGTGCCAGCAGCAAGGGGGGAGACAGGGAGGTAGAGACCTTCTACACCTTC. The chain is built from TRBV21-1 and TRBJ1-2; no check of the table's D call, TRBD1, against the DNA was made. TRBV21-1 is noted as a pseudogene. The CDR3 runs to 17 residues.

The CDR3 spells CATSRDRGRSEQYF. CDR3 DNA: TGTGCCACCAGCAGAGATCGCGGGAGAAGCGAGCAGTACTTC. This chain joins TRBV15 and TRBJ2-7, with 7 bases matching TRBD2. Trimming removed 0 bases from V and 6 bases from J; junction bases left unmatched: 5. Germline V gene lookup returns CDR1 LNHNV and CDR2 YYDKDF (reference sequence). The CDR3 runs 14 residues.

The chain carries TRBV11-3 and TRBJ2-5, with D perhaps TRBD2 (6 bases). Per the germline V gene, CDR1 is SGHNT and CDR2 is YENEEA. The CDR3 consists of 13 residues. Trimming pared 3 bases from V and 9 bases from J, leaving 14 bases between. CDR3 amino acids: CASSLGPTRPQYF. CDR3 bases: TGTGCCAGCAGCTTGGGACCGACTAGGCCCCAGTACTTC.

The V gene is TRBV27, the J gene TRBJ2-7, with 7 positions matching TRBD1. The V segment lost 5 bases and the J segment 1 base; nucleotides outside the gene matches: 8. This CDR3 is built from 15 residues. In germline, CDR1 is MNHEY, CDR2 SMNVEV (reference sequence). CDR3 protein: CASSGEQGRSYEQYF. The CDR3, as DNA: TGTGCCAGCAGTGGGGAACAGGGGAGATCCTACGAGCAGTACTTC.

The rearrangement links TRBV19 to TRBJ1-1; D is unresolved. Germline V gives CDR1 LNHDA, CDR2 SQIVND (reference sequence). The CDR3 is 12 residues long. Trimming removed 3 bases at V and 8 bases at J, with 10 bases between. CDR3 bases: TGTGCCAGTAGTATTTCGCCCACAGAAGCTTTCTTT. Translation: CASSISPTEAFF.

This clone was observed a single time. The chain joins TRBV2 to TRBJ1-2; no firm D call. The CDR3 consists of 12 residues. Germline CDR1 SNHLY, CDR2 FYNNEI. V was clipped by 6 bases and J by 2 bases, with 7 bases between them. This CDR3 reads CASRELNYGYTF. CDR3 coding DNA: TGTGCCAGCAGGGAACTGAACTATGGCTACACCTTC. Together with reference TRBV2 and TRBJ1-2, the CDR3 gives the full variable domain: EPEVTQTPSHQVTQMGQEVILRCVPISNHLYFYWYRQILGQKVEFLVSFYNNEISEKSEIFDDQFSVERPDGSNFTLKIRSTKLEDSAMYFCASRELNYGYTFGSGTRLTVV.

This chain connects TRBV7-9 to TRBJ2-7; D possibly corresponds to TRBD1 (6 bases). Germline assignment: CDR1 SEHNR and CDR2 FQNEAQ (reference sequence). Deletions cut 5 bases from V and 0 bases from J, with 11 bases between. The CDR3 contains 14 residues. The CDR3 DNA follows: TGTGCCAGCAGCCGGGACATCAACTCCTACGAGCAGTACTTC. It translates to CASSRDINSYEQYF.

The chain combines TRBV7-9 with TRBJ2-7, with D perhaps TRBD2 (5 bases). The CDR3 has 14 residues. CDR1 is SEHNR, CDR2 FQNEAQ, per germline (reference sequence). Deletions cut 5 bases from V and 4 bases from J, with 15 bases between. The CDR3 sequence is CASSDSGERYEQYF. CDR3 DNA: TGTGCCAGCAGCGACTCCGGGGAAAGGTACGAGCAGTACTTC.